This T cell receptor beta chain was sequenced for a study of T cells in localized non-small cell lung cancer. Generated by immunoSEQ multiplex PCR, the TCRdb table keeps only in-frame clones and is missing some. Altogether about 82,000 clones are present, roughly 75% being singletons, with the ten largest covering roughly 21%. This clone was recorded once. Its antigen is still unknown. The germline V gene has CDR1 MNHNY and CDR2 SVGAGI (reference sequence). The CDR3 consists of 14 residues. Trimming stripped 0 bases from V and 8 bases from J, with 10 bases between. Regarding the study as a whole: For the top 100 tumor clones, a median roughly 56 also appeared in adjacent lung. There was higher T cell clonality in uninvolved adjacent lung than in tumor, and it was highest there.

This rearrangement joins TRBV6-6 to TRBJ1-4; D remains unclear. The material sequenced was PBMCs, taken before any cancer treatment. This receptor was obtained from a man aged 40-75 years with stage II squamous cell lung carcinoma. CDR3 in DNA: TGTGCCAGCAGTTACTCGCGACCGACGGAAAAACTGTTTTTT. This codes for CASSYSRPTEKLFF.